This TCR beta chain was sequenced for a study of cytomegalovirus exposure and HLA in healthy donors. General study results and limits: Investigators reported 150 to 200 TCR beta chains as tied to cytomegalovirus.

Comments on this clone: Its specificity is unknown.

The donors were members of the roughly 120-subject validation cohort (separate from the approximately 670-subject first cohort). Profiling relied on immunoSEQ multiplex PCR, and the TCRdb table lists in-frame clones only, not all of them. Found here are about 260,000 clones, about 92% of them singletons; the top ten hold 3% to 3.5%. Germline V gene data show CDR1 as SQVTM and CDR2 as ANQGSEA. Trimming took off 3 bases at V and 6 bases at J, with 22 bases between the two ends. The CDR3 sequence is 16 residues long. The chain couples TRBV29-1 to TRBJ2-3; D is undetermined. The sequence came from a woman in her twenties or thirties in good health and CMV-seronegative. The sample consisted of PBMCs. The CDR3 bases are TGCAGCGTTGAGGGAATTAGTTGGGATTCGTCGGATACGCAGTATTTT. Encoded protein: CSVEGISWDSSDTQYF.